The present TCR beta chain was sequenced within a study of T-cell reconstitution after alpha-beta-depleted transplantation in children. The CDR3 contains 15 residues. The V and J ends lost 6 bases and 3 bases, in that order; junction bases with no gene match: 10. Germline V gives CDR1 MNHNS, CDR2 SASEGT. Unique molecular identifiers tagged the TCRbeta library. TCRdb independently ran MiXCR on the PCR reads; one entry per CDR3 protein. The sample lists roughly 500,000 distinct CDR3 sequences; 15% to 20% were seen once. This clonotype turned up a few times. The clonotype comes from a human donor who donated a stem cell graft to a child with acute lymphoblastic leukemia. This specimen consisted of PBMCs from the stem cell graft donor, obtained from the stem cell graft. The rearrangement uses TRBV6-1 and TRBJ2-7, with 8 bases aligning to TRBD1. The DNA of the CDR3 is TGTGCCAGCAGCGTTGACAGGGGTTCGGTCTACGAGCAGTACTTC. This codes for CASSVDRGSVYEQYF.